The rows below give T cell receptor beta chains drawn from one sample of a study of T-cell reconstitution after alpha-beta-depleted transplantation in children. TCRdb analysed the PCR reads with MiXCR anew, one entry per CDR3 protein. Counted here are roughly 190,000 distinct CDR3 sequences, more than 14% occurring once; the ten biggest clones make up less than 15%. The material sequenced was PBMCs from the stem cell graft donor, taken from the stem cell graft. The receptors originated from a human donor who donated a stem cell graft to a child with acute lymphoblastic leukemia. CDR3s include the opening cysteine and the closing phenylalanine or tryptophan. D genes are given only for firm matches. Rows give clone size only sometimes, using once, few, many, or a class for an expanded clone.

V: TRBV5-1
size: many
J: TRBJ2-2
D: NA
DNA: TGCGCCAGCAGCTTGGCCTTTGACCCGATGAACACCGGGGAGCTGTTTTTT
CDR3: CASSLAFDPMNTGELFF

V: TRBV6-2/TRBV6-3
size: NA
J: TRBJ1-2
D: TRBD1
DNA: TGTGCCAGCACAGAACCGGGACAGGACCTAGACACCTTC
CDR3: CASTEPGQDLDTF

V: TRBV18
size: many
J: TRBJ2-7
D: NA
DNA: TGTGCCAGCTCACCACGATCCAGGGATGACTACGAGCAGTACTTC
CDR3: CASSPRSRDDYEQYF

V: TRBV20-1
size: many
J: TRBJ2-7
D: NA
DNA: TGCAGTGCTCAACAGGATTCCTACGAGCAGTACTTC
CDR3: CSAQQDSYEQYF

V: TRBV5-6
size: NA
J: TRBJ2-3
D: NA
DNA: TGTGCCAGCAGCTTATGGCTAGCGCCTCGAGGACACACAGATACGCAGTATTTT
CDR3: CASSLWLAPRGHTDTQYF

V: TRBV20-1
size: many
J: TRBJ2-5
D: NA
DNA: TGCAGTGCAGAAGAGGGAGTCGGGGAGACCCAGTACTTC
CDR3: CSAEEGVGETQYF

V: TRBV30
size: NA
J: TRBJ2-1
D: TRBD2
DNA: TGTGCCTGGAGTGTACGGAGCGGGGATGAGCAGTTCTTC
CDR3: CAWSVRSGDEQFF

V: TRBV12-3/TRBV12-4
size: few
J: TRBJ1-1
D: TRBD1
DNA: TGTGCCAGCACCGCGACAGGGTTTAACACTGAAGCTTTCTTT
CDR3: CASTATGFNTEAFF

V: TRBV12-3/TRBV12-4
size: few
J: TRBJ1-2
D: TRBD1
DNA: TGTGCCAGCAGCTCCGGGACAGGGATGGGGGGCTACACCTTC
CDR3: CASSSGTGMGGYTF

V: TRBV6-1
size: many
J: TRBJ2-5
D: NA
DNA: TGTGCCAGCAGTGAAACAGCCTGGGGAGGAGGGGAGACCCAGTACTTC
CDR3: CASSETAWGGGETQYF

V: TRBV6-4
size: many
J: TRBJ2-6
D: TRBD1
DNA: TGTGCCAGCAGCCGTACCGGGACAGGGATCTACTCTGGGGCCAACGTCCTGACTTTC
CDR3: CASSRTGTGIYSGANVLTF

V: TRBV12-3/TRBV12-4
size: NA
J: TRBJ2-1
D: TRBD2
DNA: TGTGCCAGCAGTTCAACGTTGGGGGAGCGGGGGGGTGAGCAGTTCTTC
CDR3: CASSSTLGERGGEQFF

V: TRBV5-4
size: many
J: TRBJ2-3
D: TRBD2
DNA: TGTGCCAGCAGCTTGCGTAGCGGGATGGCTGATACGCAGTATTTT
CDR3: CASSLRSGMADTQYF

V: TRBV5-1
size: NA
J: TRBJ2-5
D: NA
DNA: TGCGCCAGCAGCTCCAAGCCCGACTTCCAGATGTTAGAGACCCAGTACTTC
CDR3: CASSSKPDFQMLETQYF

V: TRBV28
size: few
J: TRBJ1-4
D: NA
DNA: TGTGCCAGCAGTCCTCGGGGTTCTGTTAATGAAAAACTGTTTTTT
CDR3: CASSPRGSVNEKLFF

V: TRBV19
size: NA
J: TRBJ1-2
D: TRBD1
DNA: TGTGCCAGTAGTACAAGCCAGGGGGCCGGCTATGGCTACACCTTC
CDR3: CASSTSQGAGYGYTF

V: TRBV5-5
size: many
J: TRBJ2-3
D: TRBD1
DNA: TGTGCCAGCAACAAGACAGGGGCCAGCACAGATACGCAGTATTTT
CDR3: CASNKTGASTDTQYF

V: TRBV10-3
size: many
J: TRBJ2-3
D: NA
DNA: TGTGCCATCAGTGAGTCGTCCCGGAGCACAGATACGCAGTATTTT
CDR3: CAISESSRSTDTQYF

V: TRBV4-2
size: NA
J: TRBJ2-5
D: TRBD2
DNA: TGTGCCAGCAGCCCCCGGACTAGCGGGAGCGCCTCCATAGAGACCCAGTACTTC
CDR3: CASSPRTSGSASIETQYF

V: TRBV5-6
size: once
J: TRBJ2-1
D: TRBD2
DNA: TGTGCCAGCAGCTTCTACGGGACTAGCGGCAATGAGCAGTTCTTC
CDR3: CASSFYGTSGNEQFF

V: TRBV7-9
size: many
J: TRBJ2-1
D: TRBD1
DNA: TGTGCCAGCAGCTTCCGGACAGGTAACTACAATGAGCAGTTCTTC
CDR3: CASSFRTGNYNEQFF

V: TRBV5-5
size: NA
J: TRBJ1-5
D: TRBD1
DNA: TGTGCCAGCAGCCTACAGGGGGCGGAGGGGTCAGTCCAGCCCCAGCATTTT
CDR3: CASSLQGAEGSVQPQHF

V: TRBV5-6
size: NA
J: TRBJ1-1
D: NA
DNA: TGTGCCAGCAGCTTGCTCGGCACCCGGAGGGTAAGGAACACTGAAGCTTTCTTT
CDR3: CASSLLGTRRVRNTEAFF

V: TRBV24-1
size: NA
J: TRBJ2-7
D: TRBD2
DNA: TGTGCCACCAGATTACTAGCGGGAGCCCCCTCCTACGAGCAGTACTTC
CDR3: CATRLLAGAPSYEQYF

V: TRBV12-3/TRBV12-4
size: many
J: TRBJ2-2
D: NA
DNA: TGTGCCAGTAGTTTTACCGGGGAGCTGTTTTTT
CDR3: CASSFTGELFF

V: TRBV5-1
size: many
J: TRBJ1-1
D: NA
DNA: TGCGCCAGCTCCCCATCGGTCGACGGGGGGACTGAAGCTTTCTTT
CDR3: CASSPSVDGGTEAFF

V: TRBV5-6
size: many
J: TRBJ1-6
D: TRBD1
DNA: TGTGCCAGCAGTTGGGGGACAGATTCACCCCTCCACTTT
CDR3: CASSWGTDSPLHF

V: TRBV24-1
size: few
J: TRBJ2-1
D: TRBD1
DNA: TGTGCCACCAGCCGCTCCTCGGGACAGGACGACAACTATTACAATGAGCAGTTCTTC
CDR3: CATSRSSGQDDNYYNEQFF

V: TRBV30
size: NA
J: TRBJ1-1
D: TRBD1
DNA: TGTGCCTCTACCCTTGGGACAGATTTCATGAACACTGAAGCTTTCTTT
CDR3: CASTLGTDFMNTEAFF

V: TRBV5-1
size: many
J: TRBJ1-1
D: NA
DNA: TGCGCCAGCAGCTCAGGAATGACAGGCTTAAACACTGAAGCTTTCTTT
CDR3: CASSSGMTGLNTEAFF

V: TRBV12-3/TRBV12-4
size: many
J: TRBJ2-3
D: TRBD1
DNA: TGTGCCAGCAACTCCAGGGGGGATACGCAGTATTTT
CDR3: CASNSRGDTQYF

V: TRBV5-1
size: few
J: TRBJ2-5
D: NA
DNA: TGCGCCAGCAGAAGGGGGGTAGCGGAAATCCAAGAGACCCAGTACTTC
CDR3: CASRRGVAEIQETQYF

V: TRBV12-3/TRBV12-4
size: many
J: TRBJ1-3
D: NA
DNA: TGTGCCAGCAGTATGGGCCCTTCTGGAAACACCATATATTTT
CDR3: CASSMGPSGNTIYF

V: TRBV19
size: many
J: TRBJ1-2
D: NA
DNA: TGTGCCAGTAGTATAGGGCAGGGCGGCTATGGCTACACCTTC
CDR3: CASSIGQGGYGYTF

V: TRBV20-1
size: NA
J: TRBJ2-1
D: TRBD2
DNA: TGCAGTGTTACTAGCGGGAGCCGCAATGAGCAGTTCTTC
CDR3: CSVTSGSRNEQFF

V: TRBV28
size: many
J: TRBJ2-7
D: TRBD2
DNA: TGTGCCAGCAGTTCAACGACTAGCGGGAGTCTAAACGAGCAGTACTTC
CDR3: CASSSTTSGSLNEQYF

V: TRBV20-1
size: many
J: TRBJ2-7
D: NA
DNA: TGCAGTGCTGCTACAGGGTGGAGCTCCTACGAGCAGTACTTC
CDR3: CSAATGWSSYEQYF

V: TRBV18
size: many
J: TRBJ1-5
D: NA
DNA: TGTGCCAGCTCACCAGAAACTAGCAATCAGCCCCAGCATTTT
CDR3: CASSPETSNQPQHF

V: TRBV7-9
size: NA
J: TRBJ2-5
D: NA
DNA: TGTGCCAGCAGCTTCGGGCGCGGAATCCAAGAGACCCAGTACTTC
CDR3: CASSFGRGIQETQYF

V: TRBV5-1
size: many
J: TRBJ2-5
D: TRBD2
DNA: TGCGCCAGCAGCATGGGACTAAACCAAGAGACCCAGTACTTC
CDR3: CASSMGLNQETQYF

V: TRBV12-3/TRBV12-4
size: many
J: TRBJ2-7
D: NA
DNA: TGTGCCAGCACCATCCGACTAGGGACAGCCCAAAAGCAGTACTTC
CDR3: CASTIRLGTAQKQYF

V: TRBV7-2
size: many
J: TRBJ2-6
D: NA
DNA: TGTGCCAGCAGCTTAGGGGGGGCGTCTGGGGCCAACGTCCTGACTTTC
CDR3: CASSLGGASGANVLTF

V: TRBV11-2
size: NA
J: TRBJ2-5
D: NA
DNA: TGTGCCAGCAGCGAACAGGTCCAAGAGACCCAGTACTTC
CDR3: CASSEQVQETQYF

V: TRBV5-1
size: many
J: TRBJ2-7
D: NA
DNA: TGCGCCAGCAGACATAGACAGGGAGGGGGGTACGAGCAGTACTTC
CDR3: CASRHRQGGGYEQYF

V: TRBV28
size: many
J: TRBJ2-1
D: NA
DNA: TGTGCCAGCAGTTCAGGGAGGATCACCTACAATGAGCAGTTCTTC
CDR3: CASSSGRITYNEQFF

V: TRBV5-1
size: NA
J: TRBJ2-7
D: TRBD2
DNA: TGCGCCAGCAGCCTCCAGCGGGAGGGCCTCGGTGAGCAGTACTTC
CDR3: CASSLQREGLGEQYF

V: TRBV7-2
size: many
J: TRBJ2-1
D: NA
DNA: TGTGCCAGCAGCGCGGGTCGCGGATGGAATGAGCAGTTCTTC
CDR3: CASSAGRGWNEQFF

V: TRBV30
size: NA
J: TRBJ2-5
D: NA
DNA: TGTGCCTGGAGTGTATGGCGGGGTACCGGAGAGACCCAGTACTTC
CDR3: CAWSVWRGTGETQYF

V: TRBV29-1
size: many
J: TRBJ2-5
D: NA
DNA: TGCAGTTCGACAGCTACGCAAGAGACCCAGTACTTC
CDR3: CSSTATQETQYF

V: TRBV11-2
size: NA
J: TRBJ1-5
D: TRBD1
DNA: TGTGCCAGCAGCCACCGCGGGGCAGGGGGAAGCAATCAGCCCCAGCATTTT
CDR3: CASSHRGAGGSNQPQHF

V: TRBV6-2/TRBV6-3
size: many
J: TRBJ2-1
D: NA
DNA: TGTGCCAGCAGTTACTCGGGCTCGCGAATATACAATGAGCAGTTCTTC
CDR3: CASSYSGSRIYNEQFF

V: TRBV7-8
size: many
J: TRBJ1-6
D: NA
DNA: TGTGCCAGCAGTAGATCACGGGCCGGTTCACCCCTCCACTTT
CDR3: CASSRSRAGSPLHF

V: TRBV27
size: many
J: TRBJ2-1
D: NA
DNA: TGTGCCAGCAGTTCAGCGGTGAGCTCCTACAATGAGCAGTTCTTC
CDR3: CASSSAVSSYNEQFF

V: TRBV12-3/TRBV12-4
size: medium-sized
J: TRBJ2-5
D: NA
DNA: TGTGCCACCCAAGGGGACCAGGCAAGAGGAGAGACCCAGTACTTC
CDR3: CATQGDQARGETQYF

V: TRBV11-1
size: many
J: TRBJ1-2
D: NA
DNA: TGTGCCAGCAGCTCCTCCCCGGGACACCAAACTTCCCAACTTTCTAACTATGGCTACACCTTC
CDR3: CASSSSPGHQTSQLSNYGYTF